The source of this T cell receptor beta chain is a study of blood T cell repertoires in COVID-19. Across the study: COVID-19 samples, acute and convalescent, were from the United States, Italy and Spain. PBMCs, B-cell-depleted T cells, or T cells provided the cDNA or gDNA that made up the material.

Under the authors' procedure: The authors estimated nucleated cell counts from reference gene primer amplification. Measured with immunoSEQ multiplex PCR; TCRdb has only the in-frame clones, and not every one. V and J calls and clone size are copied from that table; D and trimming were computed from the DNA. The top ten hold about 14% of the sample, which has 180,000 or so clones, approximately 81% seen once. One Seattle source followed patients from active infection through their disease course. The ends lost 1 base at V and 1 base at J; junction bases unmatched: 2. CDR3 size: 15 residues. Germline CDR1 LGHDT, CDR2 YNNKEL (reference sequence).

The V call is TRBV3-1 (or the pseudogene TRBV3-2), the J call TRBJ2-3; 7 nucleotides align to TRBD2. The source is a woman aged 65 to 85 with COVID-19, enrolled during active disease. The sequenced sample consisted of peripheral blood. The CDR3 sequence is CASSQGSGRTDTQYF. CDR3 bases: TGTGCCAGCAGCCAAGGTAGCGGGCGCACAGATACGCAGTATTTT.